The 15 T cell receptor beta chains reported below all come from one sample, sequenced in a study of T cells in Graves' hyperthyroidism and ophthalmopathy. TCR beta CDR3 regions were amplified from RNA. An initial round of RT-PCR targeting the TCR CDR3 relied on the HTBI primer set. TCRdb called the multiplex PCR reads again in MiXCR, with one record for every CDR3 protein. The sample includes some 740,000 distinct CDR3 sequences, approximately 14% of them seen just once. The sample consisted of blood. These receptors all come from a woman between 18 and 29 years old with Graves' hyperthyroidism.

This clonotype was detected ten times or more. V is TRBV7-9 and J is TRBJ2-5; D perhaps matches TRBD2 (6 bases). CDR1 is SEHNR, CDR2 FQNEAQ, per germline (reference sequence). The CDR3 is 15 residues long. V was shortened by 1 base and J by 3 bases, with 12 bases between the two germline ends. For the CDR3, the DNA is TGTGCCAGCAGCTTAGTAGCGGCTCCAGAAGAGACCCAGTACTTC. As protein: CASSLVAAPEETQYF.

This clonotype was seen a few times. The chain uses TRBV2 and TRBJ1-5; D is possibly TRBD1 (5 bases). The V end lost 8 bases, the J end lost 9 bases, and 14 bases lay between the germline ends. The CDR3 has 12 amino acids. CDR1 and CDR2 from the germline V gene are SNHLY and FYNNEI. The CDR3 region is CASSGRGGPQHF. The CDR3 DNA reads TGTGCCAGCTCAGGGCGAGGCGGGCCCCAGCATTTT. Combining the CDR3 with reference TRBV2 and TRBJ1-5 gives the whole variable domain EPEVTQTPSHQVTQMGQEVILRCVPISNHLYFYWYRQILGQKVEFLVSFYNNEISEKSEIFDDQFSVERPDGSNFTLKIRSTKLEDSAMYFCASSGRGGPQHFGDGTRLSIL.

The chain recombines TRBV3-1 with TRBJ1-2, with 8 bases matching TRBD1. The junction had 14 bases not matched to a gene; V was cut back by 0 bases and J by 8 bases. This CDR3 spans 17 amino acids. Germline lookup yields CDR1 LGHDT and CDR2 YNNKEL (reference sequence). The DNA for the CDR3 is TGTGCCAGCAGCCAAGACAGGCCAGCAGGGGGCTTGCGCGGCTACACCTTC. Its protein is CASSQDRPAGGLRGYTF. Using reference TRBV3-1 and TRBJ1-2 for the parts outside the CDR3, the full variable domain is DTAVSQTPKYLVTQMGNDKSIKCEQNLGHDTMYWYKQDSKKFLKIMFSYNNKELIINETVPNRFSPKSPDKAHLNLHINSLELGDSAVYFCASSQDRPAGGLRGYTFGSGTRLTVV.

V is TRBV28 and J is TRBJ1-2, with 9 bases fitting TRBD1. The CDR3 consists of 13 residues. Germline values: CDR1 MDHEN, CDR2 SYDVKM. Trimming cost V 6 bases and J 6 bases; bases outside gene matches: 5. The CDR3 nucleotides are TGTGCCAGCAGACACGACAGGGGGGATGGCTACACCTTC. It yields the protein CASRHDRGDGYTF.

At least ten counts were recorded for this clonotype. The CDR3 DNA is TGTGCCAGCACAGTCCGCCACCCGAGCACAGATACGCAGTATTTT. Protein product: CASTVRHPSTDTQYF. The chain is built from TRBV28 and TRBJ2-3; no clear D gene. The V gene's germline CDR1 is MDHEN and CDR2 SYDVKM. The CDR3 length is 15 residues. Trimming pared 7 bases from V and 0 bases from J, leaving 14 bases between.

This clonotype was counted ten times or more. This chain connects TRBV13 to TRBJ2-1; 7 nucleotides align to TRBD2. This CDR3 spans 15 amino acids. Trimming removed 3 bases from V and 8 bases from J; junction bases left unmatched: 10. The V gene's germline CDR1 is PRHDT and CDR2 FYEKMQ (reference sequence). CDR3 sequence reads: CASSFRGTKGDEQFF. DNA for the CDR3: TGTGCCAGCAGCTTCCGGGGGACTAAGGGCGATGAGCAGTTCTTC. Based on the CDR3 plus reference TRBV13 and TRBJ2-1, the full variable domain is AAGVIQSPRHLIKEKRETATLKCYPIPRHDTVYWYQQGPGQDPQFLISFYEKMQSDKGSIPDRFSAQQFSDYHSELNMSSLELGDSALYFCASSFRGTKGDEQFFGPGTRLTVL.

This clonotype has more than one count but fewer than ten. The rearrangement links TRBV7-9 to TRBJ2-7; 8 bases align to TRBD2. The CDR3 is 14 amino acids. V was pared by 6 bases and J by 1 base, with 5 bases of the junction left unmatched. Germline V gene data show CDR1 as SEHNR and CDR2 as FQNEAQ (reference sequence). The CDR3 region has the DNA TGTGCCAGCAGTATGACTAGCGAGTCCTACGAGCAGTACTTC. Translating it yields CASSMTSESYEQYF.

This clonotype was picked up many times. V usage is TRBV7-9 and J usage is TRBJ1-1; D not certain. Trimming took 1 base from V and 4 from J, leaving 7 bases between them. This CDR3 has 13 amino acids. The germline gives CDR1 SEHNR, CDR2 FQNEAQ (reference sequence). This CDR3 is CASSLGWVTEAFF. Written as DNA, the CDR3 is TGTGCCAGCAGCTTAGGATGGGTCACTGAAGCTTTCTTT.

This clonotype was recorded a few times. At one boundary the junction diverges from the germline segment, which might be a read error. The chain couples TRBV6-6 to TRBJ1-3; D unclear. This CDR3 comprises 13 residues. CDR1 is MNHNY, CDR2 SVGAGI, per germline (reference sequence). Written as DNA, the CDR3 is TGTGCCAGCAGTTACGATCTCTCATCGGGAGGGAATTTT. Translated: CASSYDLSSGGNF.

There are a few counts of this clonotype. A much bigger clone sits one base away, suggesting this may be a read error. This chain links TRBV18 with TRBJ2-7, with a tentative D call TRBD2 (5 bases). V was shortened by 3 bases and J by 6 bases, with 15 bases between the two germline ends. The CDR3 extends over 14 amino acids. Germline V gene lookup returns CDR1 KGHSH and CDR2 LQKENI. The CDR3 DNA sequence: TGTGCCAGCTCACCTGGAGGACGGGCCAGCGAGCAGTACTTC. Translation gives CASSPGGRASEQYF.

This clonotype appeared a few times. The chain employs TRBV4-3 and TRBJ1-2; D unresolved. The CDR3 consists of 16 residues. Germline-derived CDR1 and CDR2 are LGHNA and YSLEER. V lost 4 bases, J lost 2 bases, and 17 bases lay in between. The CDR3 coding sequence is TGCGCCAGCAGCCCACTTATGGAGGGAGCGAACTATGGCTACACCTTC. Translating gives CASSPLMEGANYGYTF.

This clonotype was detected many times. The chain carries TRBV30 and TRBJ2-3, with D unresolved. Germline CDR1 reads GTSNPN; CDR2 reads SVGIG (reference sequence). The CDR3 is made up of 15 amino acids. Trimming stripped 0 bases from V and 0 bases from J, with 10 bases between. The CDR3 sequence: CAWSVELSSTDTQYF. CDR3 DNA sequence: TGTGCCTGGAGTGTGGAACTATCTAGCACAGATACGCAGTATTTT.

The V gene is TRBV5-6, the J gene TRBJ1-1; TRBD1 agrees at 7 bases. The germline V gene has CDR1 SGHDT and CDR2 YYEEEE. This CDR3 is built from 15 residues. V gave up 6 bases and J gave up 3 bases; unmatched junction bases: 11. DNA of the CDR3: TGTGCCAGCACCCGGCCCGACAGGGCGTACACTGAAGCTTTCTTT. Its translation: CASTRPDRAYTEAFF.

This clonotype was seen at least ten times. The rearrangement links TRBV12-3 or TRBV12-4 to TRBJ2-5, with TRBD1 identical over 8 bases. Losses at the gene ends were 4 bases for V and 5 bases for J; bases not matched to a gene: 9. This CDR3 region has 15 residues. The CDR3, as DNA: TGTGCCAGCAGTTCAATCACAGGGGGTTCGGAGACCCAGTACTTC. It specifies CASSSITGGSETQYF.

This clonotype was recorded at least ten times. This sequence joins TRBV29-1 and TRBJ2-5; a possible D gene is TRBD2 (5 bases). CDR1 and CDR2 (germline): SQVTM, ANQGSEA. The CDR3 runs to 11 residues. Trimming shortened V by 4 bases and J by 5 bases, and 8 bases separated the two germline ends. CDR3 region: CSVGGLETQYF. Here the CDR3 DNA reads TGCAGCGTTGGCGGGCTGGAGACCCAGTACTTC.